This record covers a single TCR beta chain. The antigen is not known. Terminally differentiated effector memory CD45RA+ cells were excluded by CCR7 positive selection of CD45RO-negative cells. At the deep level, the assay was run. Data came from immunoSEQ multiplex PCR; TCRdb stores just in-frame clones and leaves some out. The data contain about 2.1 million clones, approximately 94% of them singletons. The sample originates from a study of shared clonotypes between healthy human individuals. General study points: In general, naive subsets displayed greater estimated richness than memory subsets did. A reduction in generation probabilities was seen for non-shared clonotypes relative to those shared by all four donors.

V shed 6 bases and J shed 6 bases, with 14 bases lying between them. The CDR3 totals 14 residues. Germline V gives CDR1 SGHTA, CDR2 FQGTGA. The sequence derives from a man aged 18-30 years in good health. Some clones in this sample may be carry-over from other donors' samples. This chain connects TRBV7-3 to TRBJ2-2; D possibly matches TRBD1 or TRBD2 (5 bases each). Sequenced sample: naive CD8+ T cells from PBMCs. The CDR3 DNA reads TGTGCCAGCAGAGTGGACTTCAGGGCCGGGGAGCTGTTTTTT. This gives the protein CASRVDFRAGELFF.